This entry describes one T cell receptor (beta chain). Its antigen is currently unknown. Treatment defined: 15 to 20 received Ad26.COV2.S at low or high dose, single or two shots; five or six received placebo; per-sample allocation not given. Day 63 following the first vaccine or placebo injection was when the samples were taken. These data are taken from a study of Ad26.COV2.S vaccination and SARS-CoV-2 variants. Background on the study: A COV1001 Ad26.COV2.S trial-arm participant provided the sample. General observations from the study: Vaccinees and placebo recipients showed similar non-spike TCR breadth.

The data were produced by immunoSEQ multiplex PCR, yet TCRdb's version contains in-frame clones alone and is incomplete. The sample yields 300,000 to 400,000 clones, 70% to 90% seen once. Sequenced here: peripheral blood, sampled in a trial of Ad26.COV2.S vaccine versus placebo. The TCR sequence derives from a person between 18 and 65 years old who received the Ad26.COV2.S COVID-19 vaccine or a placebo.

CDR3 loop: CATSDPQFYNEQFF. As DNA, the CDR3 is TGTGCCACCAGTGATCCACAATTCTACAATGAGCAGTTCTTC. The rearrangement uses TRBV24-1 and TRBJ2-1; D is unresolved. The V gene lost 3 bases and the J gene lost 3 bases, with 8 bases spanning the gap. The germline gives CDR1 KGHDR, CDR2 SFDVKD. The CDR3 runs to 14 residues.